The next 5 T cell receptor beta chains were all read from a single sample in a study of molecular identifiers for immune sequencing clone quantification (dated by TCRdb to 2017 to 2018). The library was built by means of PCR. The sequencing machine was an Illumina HiSeq 4000. TCRdb cleaned the public reads at Q25 with fastp, built clones with MiXCR and kept in-frame beta chains. CDR3 protein sequences are deduplicated, and each keeps its most common genes and DNA. The sample profile shows about 640,000 distinct CDR3 sequences; less than 20% of them were found once. Together, the top ten hold roughly 0.85% of the sample. The specimen was naive CD8+ T cells from blood, with Jurkat cell RNA spiked in. Per the publication, the cell subset or site label means: FACS-sorted CD8+CD4-CCR7+CD45RA+ naive T cells. The receptors come from a human donor in good health. Some libraries in this study had Jurkat cell RNA spiked in.

This clonotype came up a few times. The chain recombines TRBV6-2 or TRBV6-3 with TRBJ2-1; 8 nucleotides align to TRBD2. Germline CDR1 and CDR2: MNHEY and SVGEGT. J was trimmed by 7 bases and V by 9 bases; bases with no gene match: 8. The length of the CDR3 is 13 residues. The CDR3 DNA is TGTGCCAGTGGGACTAGGGGTTGGAATGAGCAGTTCTTC. This gives the protein CASGTRGWNEQFF.

A word on this clonotype: This likely comes from a read error, as the CDR3 has no conserved phenylalanine or tryptophan at its end. This sequence joins TRBV9 and TRBJ2-1, with 12 nucleotides matching TRBD2. Germline CDR1 and CDR2: SGDLS and YYNGEE. This CDR3 is 18 amino acids long. Trimming took 2 bases from V and 0 from J; bases not matched to a gene: 6. CDR3: CASSVLAGGPSSYNEQFL. The CDR3 DNA reads as TGTGCCAGCAGCGTGCTAGCGGGAGGGCCGAGCTCCTACAATGAGCAGTTCCTC.

This clonotype was recorded at least ten times. The chain joins TRBV19 to TRBJ2-2, with D perhaps given as TRBD1 or TRBD2 (5 bases each). Trimming took off 4 bases at V and 3 bases at J, with 12 bases between the two ends. This CDR3 spans 15 amino acids. CDR1 and CDR2 from the germline V gene are LNHDA and SQIVND (reference sequence). In nucleotides, the CDR3 is TGTGCCAGTAGTACTCGGGACCCAGACACCGGGGAGCTGTTTTTT. It is translated as CASSTRDPDTGELFF.

J is TRBJ2-5 and V is TRBV29-1; D call uncertain. The CDR3 consists of 14 residues. Between the trimmed V and J ends, which lost 0 bases and 5 bases, there was a span of 13 bases. Germline CDR1 SQVTM, CDR2 ANQGSEA. Here the CDR3 DNA reads TGCAGCGTTGAAGATTTCAATTTGGGGGAGACCCAGTACTTC. Protein sequence: CSVEDFNLGETQYF.

This clonotype was seen repeatedly, ten times or more. The chain carries TRBV5-1 and TRBJ2-7; D call uncertain. Trimming stripped 4 bases from V and 3 bases from J, with 14 bases between. The CDR3 length is 14 residues. Per the germline V gene, CDR1 is SGHRS and CDR2 is YFSETQ. The CDR3 sequence: CASSPDMADYEQYF. The CDR3 DNA reads TGCGCCAGCAGCCCCGACATGGCGGACTACGAGCAGTACTTC.